This TCR beta chain originates from a study of blood T cell repertoires in COVID-19. The method was immunoSEQ multiplex PCR; TCRdb's version includes in-frame clones alone and lacks a portion of them. The sample includes about 150,000 clones, roughly 80% of them seen just once. Germline loops: CDR1 KGHSH, CDR2 LQKENI. The germline V and J ends were trimmed by 3 bases and 6 bases, with 15 bases remaining between them. The CDR3 consists of 15 residues. The receptor was derived from an elderly woman with acute or convalescent COVID-19. The chain employs TRBV18 and TRBJ2-1, with a weak D call TRBD2 (5 bases). The sequenced sample was peripheral blood. The CDR3 DNA sequence: TGTGCCAGCTCACCCGGGTATCTCGAGGGCAATGAGCAGTTCTTC. This sequence encodes CASSPGYLEGNEQFF.